This entry is about one T cell receptor (beta chain). Antigen: not known. The sample originates from a study of CD8 T cells in Susac syndrome. Study conclusions and caveats: CD8+ clones in Susac expanded most in TEMRA cells and active patients.

Germline CDR1 and CDR2: SGHTA and FQGNSA. Trimming stripped 2 bases from V and 3 bases from J, with 8 bases between. This CDR3 is 13 amino acids long. An input of 0.5 to 1 ug of RNA was subjected to reverse transcription using random hexamers. TCRdb passed the immunoSEQ multiplex PCR reads through MiXCR, listing each CDR3 protein once. The data contain some 130,000 distinct CDR3 sequences, roughly 94% of them singletons. The origin of this receptor is a human donor with Susac syndrome. The rearrangement uses TRBV7-2 and TRBJ2-7; D uncertain. Material: CD8+ T cells from PBMCs. CDR3 amino acids: CASSLSNFYEQYF. The CDR3 region has the DNA TGTGCCAGCAGCTTATCGAACTTCTACGAGCAGTACTTC.